The 3 T cell receptor beta chains reported below all come from one sample, sequenced in a study of control samples from healthy donors and cancer patients. Produced via immunoSEQ multiplex PCR; TCRdb's table is partial and in-frame only. This sample carries about 89,000 clones, about 89% of them seen once, and the ten largest clones take roughly 20%. The sequenced sample was blood. The receptors were sampled from a man aged 30-40 years in good health.

The gene calls are TRBV7-6 and TRBJ2-3; D remains ambiguous. Deletions cut 1 base from V and 3 bases from J, with 14 bases between. Germline V lookup: CDR1 SGHVS, CDR2 FNYEAQ. The CDR3 runs 16 residues. The CDR3 protein is CASSLGSNIRTDTQYF. The CDR3 nucleotides read TGTGCCAGCAGCTTAGGCTCCAACATACGGACAGATACGCAGTATTTT.

The J gene is TRBJ2-3, the V gene TRBV7-2; D not resolved. Trimming cost V 2 bases and J 1 base, with 7 bases left between them. Germline values: CDR1 SGHTA, CDR2 FQGNSA. The CDR3 sequence is 14 residues long. The CDR3 here is CASSLSSGTDTQYF. The CDR3, as DNA: TGTGCCAGCAGCTTATCCAGCGGCACAGATACGCAGTATTTT.

The chain recombines TRBV10-3 with TRBJ2-3; no clear D. The CDR3 totals 15 residues. Germline V gives CDR1 ENHRY, CDR2 SYGVKD. Trimming removed 3 bases at V and 2 bases at J, with 12 bases between. The CDR3 bases are TGTGCCATCAGTGAACAGTCCCTCGACACAGATACGCAGTATTTT. Encoded protein: CAISEQSLDTDTQYF.